This is a list of T cell receptor beta chains from one sample in a study of T cells after yellow fever vaccination. TCRdb processed the 5' RACE reads anew with MiXCR; each CDR3 protein has one entry. The sample has some 500,000 distinct CDR3 sequences, roughly 13% seen once; the top ten hold around 15%. The sample in question was PBMCs, obtained on the day of the yellow fever booster vaccination. The receptor source for this set is a man under 40 who received the YFV17D yellow fever vaccine. Each CDR3 is given with its conserved first and last residue. A D gene is named only where the DNA matches it firmly. Not every row has a clone size; where given, it reads once, few, many or a size class.

size | D | J | V | CDR3 | DNA
few | . | TRBJ2-7 | TRBV20-1 | CSARRGSSYEQYF | TGCAGTGCTAGACGAGGGTCCTCCTACGAGCAGTACTTC
. | TRBD1 | TRBJ2-7 | TRBV7-2 | CASGTEYSYEQYF | TGTGCCAGCGGGACAGAATACTCCTACGAGCAGTACTTC
few | . | TRBJ1-5 | TRBV19 | CASTQTAGPQHF | TGTGCCAGTACCCAGACCGCCGGGCCCCAGCATTTT
few | TRBD1 | TRBJ2-6 | TRBV6-2/TRBV6-3 | CASSLIPPGQGTGANVLTF | TGTGCCAGCAGTCTCATCCCACCGGGACAGGGCACTGGGGCCAACGTCCTGACTTTC
few | . | TRBJ1-1 | TRBV21-1 | CASMGPTRLGTEAFF | TGTGCCAGCATGGGACCGACAAGGCTCGGAACTGAAGCTTTCTTT
once | . | TRBJ2-7 | TRBV25-1 | CASSESFEQYF | TGTGCCAGCAGTGAAAGCTTCGAGCAGTACTTC
. | . | TRBJ2-3 | TRBV12-3/TRBV12-4 | CASSLWAGLSTDTQYF | TGTGCCAGCAGTTTATGGGCGGGACTTAGCACAGATACGCAGTATTTT
few | TRBD2 | TRBJ2-1 | TRBV6-1 | CASTPRLAGDLEQFF | TGTGCCAGCACCCCAAGACTAGCCGGGGATTTGGAGCAGTTCTTC
few | . | TRBJ2-1 | TRBV12-3/TRBV12-4 | CASSLAGQYNEQFF | TGTGCCAGCAGTTTAGCAGGACAGTACAATGAGCAGTTCTTC
. | . | TRBJ2-3 | TRBV7-9 | CASSLLHGDTQYF | TGTGCCAGCAGCTTATTGCATGGAGATACGCAGTATTTT
. | . | TRBJ1-2 | TRBV12-3/TRBV12-4 | CASSLATDNYGYTF | TGTGCCAGCAGTTTAGCAACAGACAACTATGGCTACACCTTC
many | . | TRBJ2-7 | TRBV7-9 | CASSPDRDSPYEQYF | TGTGCCAGCAGCCCTGACAGGGACTCTCCCTACGAGCAGTACTTC
. | TRBD2 | TRBJ2-7 | TRBV29-1 | CSAGLGGRTDSYEQYF | TGCAGCGCAGGGCTGGGCGGGAGGACCGACTCCTACGAGCAGTACTTC
. | . | TRBJ2-7 | TRBV10-3 | CAISDARNEQYF | TGTGCCATCAGTGACGCCAGGAACGAGCAGTACTTC
. | TRBD2 | TRBJ2-2 | TRBV6-2/TRBV6-3 | CASSRGLDSGELFF | TGTGCCAGCAGTCGTGGACTAGATTCCGGGGAGCTGTTTTTT
few | TRBD2 | TRBJ2-3 | TRBV7-2 | CASSSSGMGPDTQYF | TGTGCCAGCAGCTCTAGCGGGATGGGCCCAGATACGCAGTATTTT
many | . | TRBJ1-1 | TRBV20-1 | CSAREGMAWGEAFF | TGCAGTGCTAGAGAAGGAATGGCTTGGGGTGAAGCTTTCTTT
few | . | TRBJ2-4 | TRBV18 | CASPRHYPLVAKNIQYF | TGTGCCAGCCCCCGGCACTATCCTCTTGTAGCCAAAAACATTCAGTACTTC
few | . | TRBJ2-7 | TRBV5-5 | CASSYSSARGDAYEQYF | TGTGCCAGCAGCTATTCCTCTGCCAGGGGAGACGCCTACGAGCAGTACTTC
. | TRBD1 | TRBJ1-2 | TRBV6-1 | CASRTRQGEYGYTF | TGTGCCAGCAGGACCCGACAGGGGGAGTATGGCTACACCTTC
. | . | TRBJ1-2 | TRBV6-5 | CASSYTGSSGYTF | TGTGCCAGCAGTTACACGGGGTCGAGCGGCTACACCTTC
. | TRBD2 | TRBJ2-7 | TRBV7-9 | CASSTTGLAAYEQYF | TGTGCCAGCAGTACCACGGGACTAGCGGCCTACGAGCAGTACTTC
. | TRBD2 | TRBJ2-1 | TRBV20-1 | CSAHLPGLAGGGEQFF | TGCAGTGCTCACCTCCCTGGACTAGCGGGAGGAGGTGAGCAGTTCTTC
. | . | TRBJ1-5 | TRBV20-1 | CSARDMMRLNQPQHF | TGCAGTGCTAGAGATATGATGAGGCTGAATCAGCCCCAGCATTTT
few | TRBD1 | TRBJ2-3 | TRBV18 | CASSPPGQGLWHADTQYF | TGTGCCAGCTCACCGCCGGGACAGGGACTCTGGCACGCAGATACGCAGTATTTT
. | . | TRBJ2-7 | TRBV7-9 | CASASGYEQYF | TGTGCCAGCGCCAGTGGCTACGAGCAGTACTTC
few | . | TRBJ2-5 | TRBV13 | CASSLAGEVKETQYF | TGTGCCAGCAGCTTAGCGGGAGAGGTTAAAGAGACCCAGTACTTC
. | . | TRBJ2-7 | TRBV7-2 | CASSIGGISSYEQYF | TGTGCCAGCAGCATCGGCGGGATCAGCTCCTACGAGCAGTACTTC
few | TRBD1 | TRBJ1-1 | TRBV6-2/TRBV6-3 | CASSYRQGRRNTEAFF | TGTGCCAGCAGTTACCGACAGGGCCGAAGAAACACTGAAGCTTTCTTT
. | . | TRBJ2-1 | TRBV5-6 | CASSSPKLAEQFF | TGTGCCAGCAGCTCACCCAAGTTAGCTGAGCAGTTCTTC
. | . | TRBJ2-3 | TRBV5-1 | CASSLAGGAYTDTQYF | TGCGCCAGCAGCTTGGCCGGCGGGGCCTACACAGATACGCAGTATTTT
. | TRBD1 | TRBJ1-5 | TRBV11-2 | CASSPFPGQGIGDQPQHF | TGTGCCAGCAGCCCCTTTCCGGGACAGGGTATAGGGGATCAGCCCCAGCATTTT
. | . | TRBJ1-2 | TRBV7-2 | CASSPSGPDGYTF | TGTGCCAGCAGCCCCAGCGGGCCAGATGGCTACACCTTC
. | . | TRBJ2-7 | TRBV15 | CATSRQDSNNEQYF | TGTGCCACCAGCCGACAGGATAGTAACAACGAGCAGTACTTC
few | . | TRBJ2-1 | TRBV10-3 | CAISESQGGINEQFF | TGTGCCATCAGTGAGTCACAGGGTGGGATTAATGAGCAGTTCTTC
. | TRBD1 | TRBJ1-6 | TRBV7-8 | CASSFGQENSPLHF | TGTGCCAGCAGCTTTGGACAGGAGAATTCACCCCTCCACTTT
few | . | TRBJ2-7 | TRBV20-1 | CSAREDGYEQYF | TGCAGTGCTAGAGAGGACGGCTACGAGCAGTACTTC
few | . | TRBJ2-4 | TRBV29-1 | CSVVRETNIQYF | TGCAGCGTCGTCCGGGAGACGAACATTCAGTACTTC
few | TRBD1 | TRBJ2-1 | TRBV10-3 | CATAEQGSNNLSYNEQFF | TGTGCCACCGCTGAACAGGGGTCAAACAATTTATCCTACAATGAGCAGTTCTTC
. | . | TRBJ1-6 | TRBV19 | CASTGEKVTPLHF | TGTGCCAGTACCGGGGAGAAGGTAACACCCCTCCACTTT
. | . | TRBJ1-1 | TRBV4-2 | CASSQGEGPEAFF | TGTGCCAGCAGCCAAGGGGAGGGGCCAGAAGCTTTCTTT
few | TRBD2 | TRBJ2-3 | TRBV6-2/TRBV6-3 | CASGLAGDTDTQYF | TGTGCCAGCGGACTAGCGGGAGACACAGATACGCAGTATTTT
few | . | TRBJ2-1 | TRBV7-2 | CASSPHREYNEQFF | TGTGCCAGCAGTCCCCACAGGGAATACAATGAGCAGTTCTTC
. | TRBD1 | TRBJ1-5 | TRBV7-9 | CASSSGQGYNQPQHF | TGTGCCAGCAGCTCGGGACAGGGGTATAATCAGCCCCAGCATTTT
few | . | TRBJ2-5 | TRBV5-1 | CASSPRDRKTQYF | TGCGCCAGCTCCCCGAGGGATCGGAAGACCCAGTACTTC
. | TRBD1 | TRBJ2-7 | TRBV29-1 | CSVAGRRDRDGYEQYF | TGCAGCGTCGCCGGTCGAAGGGACAGGGATGGCTACGAGCAGTACTTC
. | TRBD2 | TRBJ2-7 | TRBV6-2/TRBV6-3 | CASSYTLGLAGTYEQYF | TGTGCCAGCAGTTATACCCTGGGGCTAGCGGGAACCTACGAGCAGTACTTC
few | TRBD1 | TRBJ2-1 | TRBV20-1 | CSAKKTGGYNEQFF | TGCAGTGCCAAGAAGACAGGGGGCTACAATGAGCAGTTCTTC
few | . | TRBJ2-5 | TRBV15 | CATSGVATIETQYF | TGTGCCACCAGCGGGGTAGCGACCATAGAGACCCAGTACTTC
few | . | TRBJ2-7 | TRBV30 | CAWSVGNIAYEQYF | TGTGCCTGGAGTGTGGGGAATATTGCCTACGAGCAGTACTTC
. | TRBD1 | TRBJ1-6 | TRBV10-3 | CAIRRDRDNSPLHF | TGTGCCATCAGGCGAGACAGGGATAATTCACCCCTCCACTTT
few | TRBD2 | TRBJ2-7 | TRBV20-1 | CSARETSGRHEQYF | TGCAGTGCTAGAGAAACTAGCGGGAGACACGAGCAGTACTTC
. | . | TRBJ2-3 | TRBV7-9 | CASSLGFSGLRGDTQYF | TGTGCCAGCAGCTTGGGATTTTCGGGACTCCGAGGGGATACGCAGTATTTT
few | . | TRBJ2-1 | TRBV5-1 | CASSLDQRNNEQFF | TGCGCCAGCAGCTTGGATCAGCGGAACAATGAGCAGTTCTTC
. | . | TRBJ2-2 | TRBV24-1 | CATSAPGRGNTGELFF | TGTGCCACCAGTGCCCCGGGGCGGGGGAACACCGGGGAGCTGTTTTTT
. | . | TRBJ1-5 | TRBV4-2 | CASSQGPQEPQHF | TGTGCCAGCAGCCAAGGTCCCCAGGAGCCCCAGCATTTT
. | . | TRBJ2-3 | TRBV9 | CASSVATEADTQYF | TGTGCCAGCAGCGTAGCTACGGAGGCAGATACGCAGTATTTT
few | . | TRBJ2-2 | TRBV27 | CASRGGPGAVGELFF | TGTGCCAGCAGAGGTGGTCCAGGGGCTGTCGGGGAGCTGTTTTTT
. | TRBD1 | TRBJ2-5 | TRBV5-1 | CASSRPQGDRGVPQYF | TGCGCCAGCAGCCGACCCCAGGGAGACAGGGGGGTCCCCCAGTACTTC